This TCR beta chain was documented in a study of T cells in Graves' hyperthyroidism and ophthalmopathy. In germline, CDR1 is SGHTA, CDR2 FQGNSA. This CDR3 comprises 15 residues. V lost 1 base, J lost 6 bases, and 12 bases lay in between. Amplified TCR beta CDR3 regions derived from RNA transcripts. With the HTBI primer set, the TCR CDR3 went through a first round of RT-PCR. From the multiplex PCR reads, TCRdb called clonotypes with MiXCR, one entry per CDR3 protein. The sample comprises more than 350,000 distinct CDR3 sequences, roughly 17% of which are singletons, and more than 30% rests with the top ten. This clonotype was seen only a few times. Patients were aged 18 to 65, had disease duration under 2 months, and had newly diagnosed hyperthyroidism.

Material: blood. The sequence was collected from a woman in her 30s with Graves' hyperthyroidism that later progressed to Graves' ophthalmopathy. The chain couples TRBV7-2 to TRBJ2-2; tentative D call: TRBD1 (5 bases). CDR3 protein: CASSLGQGRAGELFF. CDR3 bases: TGTGCCAGCAGCTTAGGTCAGGGAAGGGCCGGGGAGCTGTTTTTT. Complete variable domain (other parts from reference TRBV7-2 and TRBJ2-2): GAGVSQSPSNKVTEKGKDVELRCDPISGHTALYWYRQSLGQGLEFLIYFQGNSAPDKSGLPSDRFSAERTGGSVSTLTIQRTQQEDSAVYLCASSLGQGRAGELFFGEGSRLTVL.